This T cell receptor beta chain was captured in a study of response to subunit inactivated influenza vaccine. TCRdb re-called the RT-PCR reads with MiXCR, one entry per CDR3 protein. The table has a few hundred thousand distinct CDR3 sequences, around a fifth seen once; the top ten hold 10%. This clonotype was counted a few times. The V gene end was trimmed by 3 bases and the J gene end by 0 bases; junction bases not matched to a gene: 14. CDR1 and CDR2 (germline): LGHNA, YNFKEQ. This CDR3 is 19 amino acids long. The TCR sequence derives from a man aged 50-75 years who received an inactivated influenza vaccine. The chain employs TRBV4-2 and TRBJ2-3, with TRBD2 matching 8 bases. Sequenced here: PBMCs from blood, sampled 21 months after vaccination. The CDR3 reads CASSQLTSGGRASTDTQYF. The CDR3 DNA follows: TGTGCCAGCAGCCAGTTAACCAGCGGGGGCCGTGCTAGCACAGATACGCAGTATTTT.